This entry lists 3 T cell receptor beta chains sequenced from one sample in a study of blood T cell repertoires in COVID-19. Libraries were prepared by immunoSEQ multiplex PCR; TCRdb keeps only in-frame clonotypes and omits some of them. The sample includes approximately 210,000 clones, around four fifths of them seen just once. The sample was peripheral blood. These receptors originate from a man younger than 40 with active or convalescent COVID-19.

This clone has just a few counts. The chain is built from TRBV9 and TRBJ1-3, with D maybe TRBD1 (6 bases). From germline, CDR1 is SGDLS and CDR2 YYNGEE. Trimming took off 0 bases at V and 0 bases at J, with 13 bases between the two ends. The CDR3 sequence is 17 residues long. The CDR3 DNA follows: TGTGCCAGCAGCGTAGGTATAGGGGGTTACTCTGGAAACACCATATATTTT. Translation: CASSVGIGGYSGNTIYF.

This chain's CDR3 is CASSTGGGGYGYTF. Written as DNA, the CDR3 is TGTGCCAGCAGCACAGGGGGGGGAGGCTATGGCTACACCTTC. This chain connects TRBV9 to TRBJ1-2; TRBD1 matches at 8 bases. This CDR3 has 14 amino acids. Per germline, CDR1 SGDLS and CDR2 YYNGEE. Trimming at V came to 4 bases and at J to 4 bases, leaving 6 bases not matched to a gene.

In nucleotides, the CDR3 is TGTGCCAGCAGCCCATGGACAGGGCAGGGTGCCGGGGAGCTGTTTTTT. It translates to CASSPWTGQGAGELFF. The chain has TRBV7-9 and TRBJ2-2; the match to TRBD1 covers 8 bases. The J segment lost 6 bases and the V segment lost 5 bases, leaving 11 bases of the junction unmatched. CDR1 and CDR2 (germline): SEHNR, FQNEAQ (reference sequence). The CDR3 length is 16 residues.